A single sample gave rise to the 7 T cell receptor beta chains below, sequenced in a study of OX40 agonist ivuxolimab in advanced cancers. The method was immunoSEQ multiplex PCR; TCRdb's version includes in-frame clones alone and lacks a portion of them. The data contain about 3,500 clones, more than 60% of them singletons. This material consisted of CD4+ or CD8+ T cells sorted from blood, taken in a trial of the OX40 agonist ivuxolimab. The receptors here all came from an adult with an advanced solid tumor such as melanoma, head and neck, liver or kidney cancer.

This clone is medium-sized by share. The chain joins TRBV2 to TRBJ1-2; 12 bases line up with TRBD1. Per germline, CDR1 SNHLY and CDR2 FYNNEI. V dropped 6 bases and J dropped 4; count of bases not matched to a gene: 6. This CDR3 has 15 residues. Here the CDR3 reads CASRVGTGGSYGYTF. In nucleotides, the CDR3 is TGTGCCAGCAGGGTCGGGACAGGGGGCAGCTATGGCTACACCTTC.

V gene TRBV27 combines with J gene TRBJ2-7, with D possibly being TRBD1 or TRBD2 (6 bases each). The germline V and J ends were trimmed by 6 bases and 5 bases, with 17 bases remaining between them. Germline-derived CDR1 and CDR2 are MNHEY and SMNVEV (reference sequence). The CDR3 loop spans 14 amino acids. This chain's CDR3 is CASSQTVRGDEQYF. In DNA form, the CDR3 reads TGTGCCAGCAGCCAGACAGTGAGGGGGGACGAGCAGTACTTC.

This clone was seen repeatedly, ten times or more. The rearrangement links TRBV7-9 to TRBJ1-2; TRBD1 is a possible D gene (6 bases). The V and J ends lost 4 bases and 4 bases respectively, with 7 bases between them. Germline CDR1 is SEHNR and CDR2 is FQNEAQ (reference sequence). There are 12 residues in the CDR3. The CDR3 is CASSSDSYGYTF. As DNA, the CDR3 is TGTGCCAGCAGCTCGGACAGCTATGGCTACACCTTC. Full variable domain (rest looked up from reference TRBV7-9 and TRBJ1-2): DTGVSQNPRHKITKRGQNVTFRCDPISEHNRLYWYRQTLGQGPEFLTYFQNEAQLEKSRLLSDRFSAERPKGSFSTLEIQRTEQGDSAMYLCASSSDSYGYTFGSGTRLTVV.

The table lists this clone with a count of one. CDR3 sequence reads: CASSLGTSGEWGNEQFF. DNA of the CDR3: TGTGCCAGCAGCTTAGGGACTAGCGGGGAGTGGGGCAATGAGCAGTTCTTC. The V gene is TRBV7-9, the J gene TRBJ2-1, with 12 bases matching TRBD2. Germline V CDR1 and CDR2: SEHNR, FQNEAQ (reference sequence). CDR3 length: 17 amino acids. The V gene end was trimmed by 1 base and the J gene end by 6 bases; junction bases not matched to a gene: 7.

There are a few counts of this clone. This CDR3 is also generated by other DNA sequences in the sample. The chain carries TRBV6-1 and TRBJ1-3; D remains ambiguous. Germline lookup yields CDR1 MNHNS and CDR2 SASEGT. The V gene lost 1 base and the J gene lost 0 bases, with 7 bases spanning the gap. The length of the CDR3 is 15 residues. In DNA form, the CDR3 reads TGTGCCAGCAGTGAAGATCGGAACTCTGGAAACACCATATATTTT. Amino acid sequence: CASSEDRNSGNTIYF.

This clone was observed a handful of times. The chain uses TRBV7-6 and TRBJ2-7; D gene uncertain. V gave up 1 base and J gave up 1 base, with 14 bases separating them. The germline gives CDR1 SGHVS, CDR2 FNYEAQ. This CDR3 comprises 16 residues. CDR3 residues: CASSLVHGLPSYEQYF. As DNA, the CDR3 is TGTGCCAGCAGCTTAGTCCACGGATTACCTTCCTACGAGCAGTACTTC.

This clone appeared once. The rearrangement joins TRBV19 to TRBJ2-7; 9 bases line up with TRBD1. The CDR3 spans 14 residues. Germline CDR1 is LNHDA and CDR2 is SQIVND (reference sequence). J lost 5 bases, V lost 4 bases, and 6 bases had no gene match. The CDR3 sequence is CASSKRDRVDEQYF. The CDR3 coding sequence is TGTGCCAGTAGTAAGCGGGACAGGGTAGACGAGCAGTACTTC. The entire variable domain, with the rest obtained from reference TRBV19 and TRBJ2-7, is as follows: DGGITQSPKYLFRKEGQNVTLSCEQNLNHDAMYWYRQDPGQGLRLIYYSQIVNDFQKGDIAEGYSVSREKKESFPLTVTSAQKNPTAFYLCASSKRDRVDEQYFGPGTRLTVT.